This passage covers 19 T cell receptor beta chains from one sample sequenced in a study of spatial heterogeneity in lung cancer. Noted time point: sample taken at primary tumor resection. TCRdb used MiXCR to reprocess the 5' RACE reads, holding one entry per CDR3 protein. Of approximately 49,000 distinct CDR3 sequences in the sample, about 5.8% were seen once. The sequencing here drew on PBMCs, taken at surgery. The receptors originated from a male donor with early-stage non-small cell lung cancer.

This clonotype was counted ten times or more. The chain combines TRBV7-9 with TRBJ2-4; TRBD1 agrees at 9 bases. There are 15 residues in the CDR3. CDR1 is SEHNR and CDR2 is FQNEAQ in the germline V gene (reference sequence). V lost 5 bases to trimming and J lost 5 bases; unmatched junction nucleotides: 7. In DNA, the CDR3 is TGTGCCAGCAGCGTGACAGGGGGGATGCAAAACATTCAGTACTTC. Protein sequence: CASSVTGGMQNIQYF. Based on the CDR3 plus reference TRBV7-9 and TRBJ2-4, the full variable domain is DTGVSQNPRHKITKRGQNVTFRCDPISEHNRLYWYRQTLGQGPEFLTYFQNEAQLEKSRLLSDRFSAERPKGSFSTLEIQRTEQGDSAMYLCASSVTGGMQNIQYFGAGTRLSVL.

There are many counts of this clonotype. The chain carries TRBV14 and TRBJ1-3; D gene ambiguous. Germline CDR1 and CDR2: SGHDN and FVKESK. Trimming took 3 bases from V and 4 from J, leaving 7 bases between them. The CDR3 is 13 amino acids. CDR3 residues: CASSQDLGNTIYF. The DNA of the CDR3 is TGTGCCAGCAGCCAGGATTTGGGAAACACCATATATTTT.

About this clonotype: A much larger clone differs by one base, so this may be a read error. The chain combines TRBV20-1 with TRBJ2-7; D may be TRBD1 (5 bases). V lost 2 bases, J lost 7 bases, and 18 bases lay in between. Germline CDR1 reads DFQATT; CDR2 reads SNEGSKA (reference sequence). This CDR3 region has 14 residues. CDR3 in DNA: TGCAGTGCTAGAAACAGGATTTGCTACGCGGAGCAGTACTTC. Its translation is CSARNRICYAEQYF.

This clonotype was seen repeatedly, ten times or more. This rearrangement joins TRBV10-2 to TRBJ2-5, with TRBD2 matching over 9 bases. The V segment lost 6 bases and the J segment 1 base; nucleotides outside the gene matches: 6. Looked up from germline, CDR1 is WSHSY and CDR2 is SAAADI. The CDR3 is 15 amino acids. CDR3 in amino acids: CASRESGGIQETQYF. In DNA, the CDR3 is TGCGCCAGCAGAGAAAGCGGGGGGATCCAAGAGACCCAGTACTTC.

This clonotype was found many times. In DNA, the CDR3 is TGCAGTGCTAGAGGCCCCGGACAGCGAGAATCCGAGCAGTACTTC. It codes for CSARGPGQRESEQYF. The chain is built from TRBV20-1 and TRBJ2-7, with D possibly being TRBD1 (6 bases). Trimming took 1 base from V and 6 from J, leaving 19 bases between them. CDR1 and CDR2 (germline): DFQATT, SNEGSKA (reference sequence). The length of the CDR3 is 15 residues.

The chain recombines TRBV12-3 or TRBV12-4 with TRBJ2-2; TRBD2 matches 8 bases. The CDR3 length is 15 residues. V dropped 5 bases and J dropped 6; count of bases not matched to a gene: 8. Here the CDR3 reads CASSGGLAGSGELFF. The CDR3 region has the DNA TGTGCCAGCAGTGGTGGACTAGCTGGATCCGGGGAGCTGTTTTTT.

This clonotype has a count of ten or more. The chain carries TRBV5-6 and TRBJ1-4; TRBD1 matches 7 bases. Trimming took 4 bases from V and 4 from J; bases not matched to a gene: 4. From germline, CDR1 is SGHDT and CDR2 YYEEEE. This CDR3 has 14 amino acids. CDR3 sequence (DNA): TGTGCCAGCAGCCCGGGACAGTTTAATGAAAAACTGTTTTTT. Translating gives CASSPGQFNEKLFF.

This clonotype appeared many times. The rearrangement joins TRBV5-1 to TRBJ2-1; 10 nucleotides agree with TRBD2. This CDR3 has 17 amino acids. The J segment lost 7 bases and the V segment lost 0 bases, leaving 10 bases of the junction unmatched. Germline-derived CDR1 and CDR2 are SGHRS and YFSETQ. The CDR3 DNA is TGCGCCAGCAGCTTGGCGGCTAGCGGGAGTAGATTGAATGAGCAGTTCTTC. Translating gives CASSLAASGSRLNEQFF.

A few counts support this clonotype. Here the CDR3 reads CASSRDRTSGLDEQFF. DNA of the CDR3: TGTGCCAGCAGCCGAGACAGGACTAGCGGTTTAGATGAGCAGTTCTTC. The rearrangement joins TRBV5-6 to TRBJ2-1; 10 nucleotides match TRBD2. J was trimmed by 8 bases and V by 4 bases; bases with no gene match: 12. Germline CDR1 and CDR2: SGHDT and YYEEEE. This CDR3 is built from 16 residues.

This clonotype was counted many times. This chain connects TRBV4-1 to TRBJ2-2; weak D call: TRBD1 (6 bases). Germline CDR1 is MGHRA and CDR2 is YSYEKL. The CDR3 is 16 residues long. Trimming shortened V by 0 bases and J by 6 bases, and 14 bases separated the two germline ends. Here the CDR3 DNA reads TGCGCCAGCAGCCAAGAAGGAGTAGGGGGACCCGGGGAGCTGTTTTTT. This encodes CASSQEGVGGPGELFF.

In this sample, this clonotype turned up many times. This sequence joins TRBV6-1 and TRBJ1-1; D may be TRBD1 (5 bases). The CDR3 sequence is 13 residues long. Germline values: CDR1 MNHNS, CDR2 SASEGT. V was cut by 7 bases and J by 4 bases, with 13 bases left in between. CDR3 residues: CASTGPWGTEAFF. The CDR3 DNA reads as TGTGCCAGCACGGGGCCTTGGGGCACTGAAGCTTTCTTT.

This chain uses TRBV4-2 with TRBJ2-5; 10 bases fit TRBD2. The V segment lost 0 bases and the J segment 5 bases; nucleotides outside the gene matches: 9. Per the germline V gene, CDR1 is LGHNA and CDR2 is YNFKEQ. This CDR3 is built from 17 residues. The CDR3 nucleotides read TGTGCCAGCAGCCAAGAAGCAGCGGGAGGGCCTGTGGAGACCCAGTACTTC. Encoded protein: CASSQEAAGGPVETQYF.

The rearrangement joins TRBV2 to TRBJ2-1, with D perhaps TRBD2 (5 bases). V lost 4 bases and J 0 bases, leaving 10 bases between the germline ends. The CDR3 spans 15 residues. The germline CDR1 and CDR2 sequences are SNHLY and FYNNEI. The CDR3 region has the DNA TGTGCCAGCAGTGTCAACGGGAACTCCTACAATGAGCAGTTCTTC. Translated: CASSVNGNSYNEQFF.

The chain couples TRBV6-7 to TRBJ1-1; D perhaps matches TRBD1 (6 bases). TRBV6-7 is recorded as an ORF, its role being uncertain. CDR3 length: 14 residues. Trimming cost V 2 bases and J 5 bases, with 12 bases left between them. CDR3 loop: CASSYGGLQTEAFF. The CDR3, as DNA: TGTGCCAGCAGTTACGGGGGGCTTCAAACTGAAGCTTTCTTT.

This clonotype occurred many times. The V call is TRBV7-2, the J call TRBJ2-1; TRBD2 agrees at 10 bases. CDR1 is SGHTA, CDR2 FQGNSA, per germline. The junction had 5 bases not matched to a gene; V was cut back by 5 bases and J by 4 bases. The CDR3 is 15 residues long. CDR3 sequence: CASSQTSGLYNEQFF. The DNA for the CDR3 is TGTGCCAGCAGCCAGACTAGCGGGTTATACAATGAGCAGTTCTTC.

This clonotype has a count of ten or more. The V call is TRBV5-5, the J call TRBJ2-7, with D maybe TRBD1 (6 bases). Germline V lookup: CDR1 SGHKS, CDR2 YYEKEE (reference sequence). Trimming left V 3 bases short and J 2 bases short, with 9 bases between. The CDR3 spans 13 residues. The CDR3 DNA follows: TGTGCCAGCAGCTGGGACATCACCTACGAGCAGTACTTC. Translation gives CASSWDITYEQYF.

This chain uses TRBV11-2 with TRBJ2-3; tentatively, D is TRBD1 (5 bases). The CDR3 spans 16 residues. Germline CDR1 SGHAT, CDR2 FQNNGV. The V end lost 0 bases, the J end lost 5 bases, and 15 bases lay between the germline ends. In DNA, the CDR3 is TGTGCCAGCAGCTTAGATCCTGGGATAAGGGGAGATACGCAGTATTTT. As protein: CASSLDPGIRGDTQYF.

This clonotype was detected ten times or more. The CDR3 spells CASSVATGTYEQYF. In DNA form, the CDR3 reads TGTGCCAGCAGCGTAGCTACGGGGACCTACGAGCAGTACTTC. The chain couples TRBV9 to TRBJ2-7, with D possibly matching TRBD2 (5 bases). The CDR3 spans 14 residues. Trimming removed 0 bases at V and 2 bases at J, with 9 bases between. Germline V gene sequence: CDR1 SGDLS, CDR2 YYNGEE.

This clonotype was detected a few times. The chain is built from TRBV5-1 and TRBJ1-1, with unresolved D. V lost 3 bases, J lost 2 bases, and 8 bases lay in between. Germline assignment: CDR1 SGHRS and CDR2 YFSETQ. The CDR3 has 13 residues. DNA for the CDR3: TGCGCCAGCAGCTCCACAAAAAACACTGAAGCTTTCTTT. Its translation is CASSSTKNTEAFF.